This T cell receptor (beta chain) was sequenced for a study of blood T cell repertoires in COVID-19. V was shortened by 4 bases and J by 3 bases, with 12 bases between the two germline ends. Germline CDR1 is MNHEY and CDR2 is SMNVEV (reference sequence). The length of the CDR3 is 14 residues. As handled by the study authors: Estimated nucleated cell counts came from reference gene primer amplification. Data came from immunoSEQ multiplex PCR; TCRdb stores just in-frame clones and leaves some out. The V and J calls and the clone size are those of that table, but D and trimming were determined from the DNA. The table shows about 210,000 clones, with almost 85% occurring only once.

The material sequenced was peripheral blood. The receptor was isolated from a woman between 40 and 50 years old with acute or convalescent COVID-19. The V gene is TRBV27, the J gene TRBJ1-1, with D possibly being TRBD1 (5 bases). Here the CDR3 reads CASSYTGGDTEAFF. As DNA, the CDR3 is TGTGCCAGCAGTTACACGGGGGGGGACACTGAAGCTTTCTTT.